This T cell receptor (beta chain) stems from a study of cytomegalovirus exposure and HLA in healthy donors. Looking at the study overall: Earlier work reported around 110 million unique TCR beta sequences from about 180 million T cells. Study observations and caveats: In vitro checks showed that a few CMV-associated chains really do target CMV antigens.

The PCR was carried out with 60 Vbeta primers and 13 Jbeta primers. Assay used: immunoSEQ multiplex PCR; TCRdb lists only in-frame clones, some missing. Of about 110,000 clones listed, roughly 70% were seen once; the top ten hold around 4.2%. About this clone: No antigen is known for it. Other DNA sequences in this specimen translate into the identical CDR3.

Germline loops: CDR1 LGHNA, CDR2 YSLEER. The V and J ends lost 1 base and 5 bases, in that order; junction bases with no gene match: 7. The CDR3 runs to 17 residues. At the time of sampling, donors were nominally healthy, though unrecorded immune exposures were likely. The chain has TRBV4-3 and TRBJ2-7, with 14 nucleotides matching TRBD2. Source material: PBMCs. The clonotype was recovered from a woman in her thirties or forties in good health and CMV-seronegative. The CDR3, as DNA: TGCGCCAGCAGCCAAGGGACTAGCGGGAGGAAGCTCCACGAGCAGTACTTC. It specifies CASSQGTSGRKLHEQYF.